Sequencing of this T cell receptor (beta chain) was carried out in a study of T cell changes during pregnancy in multiple sclerosis. Sequenced by immunoSEQ multiplex PCR; TCRdb stores in-frame clones only, minus some. There are about 50,000 clones in the sample; around nine tenths occur only once, and around 0.4% lies in the top ten. Germline values: CDR1 SNHLY, CDR2 FYNNEI. V was shortened by 4 bases and J by 0 bases, with 10 bases between the two germline ends. This CDR3 spans 15 amino acids. The chain uses TRBV2 and TRBJ2-1, with D perhaps matching TRBD2 (6 bases). The TCR originated in a female donor with multiple sclerosis, enrolled in a pregnancy study. This material consisted of CD4+ T cells from peripheral blood mononuclear cells, taken before pregnancy. This CDR3 is CASSVGGTSYNEQFF. DNA for the CDR3: TGTGCCAGCAGTGTTGGCGGGACCTCCTACAATGAGCAGTTCTTC.